This entry features one T cell receptor (beta chain) sequence. Germline V lookup: CDR1 LNHDA, CDR2 SQIVND (reference sequence). The V and J ends lost 0 bases and 16 bases, in that order; junction bases with no gene match: 4. This CDR3 spans 12 amino acids. These data originate in a study of blood T cell repertoires in COVID-19. Study-wide context: COVID-19 samples, acute and convalescent, were from the United States, Italy and Spain. PBMCs, B-cell-depleted T cells, or T cells provided the cDNA or gDNA that made up the material.

Authors' data handling: Estimates of nucleated cell counts were drawn from the amplification of reference gene primers. TCRdb keeps only in-frame clones here, not all; method: immunoSEQ multiplex PCR. For V, J and clone size, that table is used; D and trimming come from the DNA. This sample has about 240,000 clones, with roughly 87% found just once. The specimen sequenced was peripheral blood. The rearrangement uses TRBV19 and TRBJ1-4, with 8 bases identical to TRBD1. The sequence came from a man aged 55 to 69 who had recovered from COVID-19. CDR3 DNA: TGTGCCAGTAGTATAGAAGGACAGGGCCGGTTTTTT. Translated, it gives CASSIEGQGRFF. Looking up the rest from reference TRBV19 and TRBJ1-4 gives the full variable domain: DGGITQSPKYLFRKEGQNVTLSCEQNLNHDAMYWYRQDPGQGLRLIYYSQIVNDFQKGDIAEGYSVSREKKESFPLTVTSAQKNPTAFYLCASSIEGQGRFFGSGTQLSVL.